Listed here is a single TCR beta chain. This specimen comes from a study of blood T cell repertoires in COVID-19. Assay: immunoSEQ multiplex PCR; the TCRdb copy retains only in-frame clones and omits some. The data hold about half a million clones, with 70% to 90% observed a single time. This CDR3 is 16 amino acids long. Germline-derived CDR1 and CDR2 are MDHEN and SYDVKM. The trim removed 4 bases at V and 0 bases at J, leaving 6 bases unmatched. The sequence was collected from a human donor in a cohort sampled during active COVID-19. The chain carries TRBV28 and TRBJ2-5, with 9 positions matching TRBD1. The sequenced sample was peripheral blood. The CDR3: CASSSTGGGYQETQYF. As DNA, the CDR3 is TGTGCCAGCAGTTCTACAGGGGGCGGGTACCAAGAGACCCAGTACTTC.